A selection of T cell receptor beta chains follows, all from one sample in a study of shared clonotypes between healthy human individuals. TCRdb's copy holds only in-frame clones and misses some; the assay was immunoSEQ multiplex PCR. Among millions of clones listed, approximately 93% were seen once. The sample consisted of naive CD4+ T cells from PBMCs. The receptors come from a man aged 18 to 29 in good health. Some clones in this sample may be carry-over from other donors' samples. CDR3s include the opening cysteine and the closing phenylalanine or tryptophan. The D gene is left open where the match is weak. Where a row states a size, it is once, few, many or the class of an expanded clone; other rows omit it.

TRBJ2-5 TRBD2 16 - TRBV12-5 CASGDGTSGRAETQYF TGTGCTAGTGGGGACGGGACTAGCGGGAGAGCGGAGACCCAGTACTTC
TRBJ1-1 - 15 - TRBV28 CASDVPNQPFAEAFF TGTGCCAGCGATGTCCCTAATCAGCCATTTGCTGAAGCTTTCTTT
TRBJ2-3 TRBD2 17 - TRBV4-1 CASSPPPGREGMDTQYF TGCGCCAGCAGCCCCCCCCCGGGACGGGAGGGGATGGATACGCAGTATTTT
TRBJ2-2 - 13 - TRBV7-3 CASSLTRFGELFF TGTGCCAGCAGCTTAACTCGGTTCGGGGAGCTGTTTTTT
TRBJ1-1 - 15 - TRBV6-5 CASSTRPPTGTEAFF TGTGCCAGCAGCACGCGCCCACCTACGGGCACTGAAGCTTTCTTT
TRBJ1-2 TRBD1 13 - TRBV29-1 CSVRDSPSGGYTF TGCAGCGTGAGGGACAGCCCTTCGGGTGGCTACACCTTC
TRBJ2-3 - 13 - TRBV6-5 CASSSTSTDTQYF TGTGCCAGCAGTTCGACCTCGACGGATACGCAGTATTTT
TRBJ2-7 TRBD2 13 - TRBV29-1 CSVRTSGLYEQYF TGCAGCGTCCGGACTAGCGGGCTCTACGAGCAGTACTTC
TRBJ1-1 - 13 once TRBV27 CASSFGADTEAFF TGTGCCAGCAGTTTTGGTGCGGACACTGAAGCTTTCTTT
TRBJ1-1 - 12 - TRBV5-1 CASSLADTEAFF TGCGCCAGCAGCTTGGCCGACACTGAAGCTTTCTTT
TRBJ2-7 - 13 - TRBV5-1 CASSGGPNREQYF TGCGCCAGCAGCGGAGGACCGAATCGAGAGCAGTACTTC
TRBJ1-4 TRBD1 15 - TRBV6-6 CASRETGGGNEKLFF TGTGCCAGCAGAGAGACAGGGGGGGGAAATGAAAAACTGTTTTTT
TRBJ2-7 TRBD2 16 - TRBV28 CASSFLAGDVSYEQYF TGTGCCAGCAGTTTCCTAGCGGGAGATGTTTCCTACGAGCAGTACTTC
TRBJ2-3 - 16 - TRBV18 CASSPRSASVTDTQYF TGTGCCAGCTCACCACGTTCGGCTAGCGTGACAGATACGCAGTATTTT
TRBJ1-5 - 17 - TRBV19 CASSIEKMRGTGQPQHF TGTGCCAGTAGTATAGAGAAGATGCGGGGGACGGGACAGCCCCAGCATTTT
TRBJ2-1 - 12 - TRBV5-3 CARSPGVNEQFF TGTGCCAGAAGCCCAGGGGTAAATGAGCAGTTCTTC
TRBJ2-7 TRBD2 14 - TRBV5-1 CASSLTSGDYEQYF TGCGCCAGCAGCTTGACTAGCGGGGACTACGAGCAGTACTTC
TRBJ2-7 - 15 - TRBV28 CASSSNEGNPYEQYF TGTGCCAGCAGTAGCAATGAGGGGAACCCCTACGAGCAGTACTTC
TRBJ2-7 TRBD2 15 - TRBV29-1 CSVPGEGWGPYEQYF TGCAGCGTTCCCGGGGAGGGCTGGGGACCTTACGAGCAGTACTTC
TRBJ2-3 TRBD2 16 - TRBV2 CATWMVAGRFMNTQYF TGTGCCACGTGGATGGTAGCGGGAAGGTTTATGAATACGCAGTATTTT
TRBJ1-2 - 12 - TRBV9 CASSVGQSGYTF TGTGCCAGCAGCGTGGGGCAGTCTGGCTACACCTTC
TRBJ2-1 TRBD2 18 - TRBV5-1 CASSSLGTSGSSYNEQFF TGCGCCAGCAGCTCCCTAGGGACTAGCGGAAGCTCCTACAATGAGCAGTTCTTC
TRBJ1-1 - 16 - TRBV11-1 CASSSLGRGANTEAFF TGTGCCAGCAGCTCGCTGGGACGGGGAGCGAACACTGAAGCTTTCTTT
TRBJ2-5 TRBD1 15 once TRBV27 CASPEGTGDLETQYF TGTGCCAGTCCTGAAGGGACAGGGGACCTGGAGACCCAGTACTTC
TRBJ2-3 - 13 - TRBV30 CAWAPIERGTQYF TGTGCCTGGGCCCCGATTGAAAGGGGTACGCAGTATTTT
TRBJ1-3 - 16 - TRBV4-1 CASSQGGPFSGNTIYF TGCGCCAGCAGCCAGGGGGGGCCATTCTCTGGAAACACCATATATTTT
TRBJ2-7 - 12 - TRBV28 CASSLLNGPRLF TGTGCCAGCAGTTTATTGAATGGCCCCCGGCTTTTC
TRBJ2-2 TRBD2 15 - TRBV2 CASSGPGGADGELFF TGTGCCAGCAGTGGTCCCGGGGGGGCCGACGGGGAGCTGTTTTTT
TRBJ2-3 TRBD2 14 - TRBV7-9 CASRLAGGGDTQYF TGTGCCAGCAGACTAGCGGGAGGTGGAGATACGCAGTATTTT
TRBJ2-7 TRBD2 15 - TRBV7-2 CASSPRRLAGSEQYF TGTGCCAGCAGCCCGCGCAGACTAGCGGGAAGCGAGCAGTACTTC